Sequencing of this T cell receptor beta chain was carried out in a study of post-analysis software for immune sequencing data. Germline CDR1 reads SGHTA; CDR2 reads FQGNSA. This CDR3 is built from 13 residues. The V gene lost 6 bases and the J gene lost 0 bases, with 9 bases spanning the gap. Unique-molecular-identifier-tagged TCR beta cDNA libraries were used. The yield from about 1 to 10 million T cells was roughly 0.5 million cDNA molecules in total. One entry per CDR3 protein results from TCRdb running MiXCR on the PCR reads. This table holds hundreds of thousands of distinct CDR3 sequences, 25% to 30% found once. Remarks on this clonotype: The target antigen is unknown.

Study findings and constraints: Higher frequency in patients than in controls was seen for a handful of TRBV segments, with TRBV5-6, TRBV5-1 and TRBV20-1 among them. Clustering by F measure revealed strong co-clustering among samples prepared together in one batch. Among multiple sclerosis patients, normalized Chao1 diversity was significantly below that of controls.

This chain uses TRBV7-2 with TRBJ2-7; D gene unclear. The sample comprised blood. The receptor was derived from a girl aged 10 to 17 with multiple sclerosis. The CDR3 DNA follows: TGTGCCAGCAGGGACGGTGCCTCCTACGAGCAGTACTTC. This codes for CASRDGASYEQYF.